This T cell receptor (beta chain) was sequenced for a study of shared clonotypes between healthy human individuals. Generated by immunoSEQ multiplex PCR, the TCRdb table keeps only in-frame clones and is missing some. This table holds more than 2,000,000 clones, about 92% found once. Study-level results: Represented diversity (both genetic and exposure-history) was limited by the small number of donors. Non-shared clonotypes displayed generation probabilities falling below those of clonotypes present in all four donors.

Concerning this clone itself: The antigen remains unidentified. Other DNA sequences in the same sample also yield this CDR3.

V lost 4 bases to trimming and J lost 1 base, with 8 bases between them. The length of the CDR3 is 13 residues. Germline lookup yields CDR1 SQVTM and CDR2 ANQGSEA. The sequence derives from a man younger than 35 in good health. The J gene is TRBJ1-3, the V gene TRBV29-1; D unresolved. Sequenced: naive CD4+ T cells sorted from blood. The subset was: CD45RA+ positively selected. The CDR3 DNA reads TGCAGCGTTGGAGTCTCGTCTGGAAACACCATATATTTT. Protein product: CSVGVSSGNTIYF.